This T cell receptor beta chain came from a study of cytomegalovirus exposure and HLA in healthy donors. PCR employed 60 Vbeta and 13 Jbeta primers. Assay: immunoSEQ multiplex PCR; the TCRdb copy retains only in-frame clones and omits some. In the table there are some 200,000 clones, roughly four fifths of which are singletons. In germline, CDR1 is SGHRS, CDR2 YFSETQ. With 3 bases removed from V and 1 base from J, the gap between germline ends came to 18 bases. This CDR3 is built from 17 residues. Findings and caveats of the study: TCR beta V- and J-gene trimming was later associated with a missense DCLRE1C variant. It emerged from a later analysis that several of the most significant clusters appeared to be linked to common viral pathogens. A classifier reportedly called cytomegalovirus status with high sensitivity and specificity.

Details on this clone: The antigen remains undetermined.

Input material: PBMCs. The chain is built from TRBV5-1 and TRBJ2-3; weak D call: TRBD1 (6 bases). The TCR originated in a girl aged 2-9 years in good health and CMV-seronegative. CDR3 protein: CASSSQGRGIGTDTQYF. CDR3 bases: TGCGCCAGCAGCTCACAGGGTAGGGGCATTGGCACAGATACGCAGTATTTT.